This section outlines one T cell receptor beta chain sequence together with its context. Its antigen remains unknown. Use of 60 Vbeta and 13 Jbeta primers characterized the PCR. The data were produced by immunoSEQ multiplex PCR, yet TCRdb's version contains in-frame clones alone and is incomplete. The sample consists of about 98,000 clones, under 70% of them appearing once. This entry belongs to a study of cytomegalovirus exposure and HLA in healthy donors. Germline V gene data show CDR1 as MNHEY and CDR2 as SMNVEV (reference sequence). V trimming: 5 bases; J trimming: 4 bases; junction bases outside the gene matches: 4. This CDR3 is 14 amino acids long. Study-level points and caveats: In an earlier analysis, in roughly 580 donors, most V segments appeared productive either ~87% or ~30% of the time. A later analysis linked 16,951 TCR beta sequences to HLA alleles at 0.05 false discovery rate. Cytomegalovirus association was listed for about 160 TCR beta chains.

Sequenced: PBMCs. The chain links TRBV27 to TRBJ2-7; 11 bases fit TRBD1. The sequence derives from a man in his fifties in good health and CMV-seronegative. CDR3 DNA: TGTGCCAGCAGTCCGGGACAGGGGGGATACGAGCAGTACTTC. As protein: CASSPGQGGYEQYF.